This passage covers 20 T cell receptor beta chains from one sample sequenced in a study of T cell repertoires in cytomegalovirus infection. MiXCR, applied by TCRdb to the reads, yields one record per CDR3 protein. This table holds roughly 570,000 distinct CDR3 sequences, approximately 40% found once. These TCRs are of unknown antigen specificity. The specimen was cultured PBMCs, collected from culture after CMV antigen stimulation. Receptor source: a human donor in good health (CMV status not recorded). Some clones in this sample may be carry-over from other donors' samples.

This clonotype was counted only a few times. The chain carries TRBV7-9 and TRBJ2-7, with D perhaps TRBD1 or TRBD2 (5 bases each). This CDR3 spans 14 amino acids. Trimming stripped 2 bases from V and 6 bases from J, with 14 bases between. Germline CDR1 and CDR2: SEHNR and FQNEAQ (reference sequence). The DNA of the CDR3 is TGTGCCAGCAGCTTAAACCGGGGCCAGGGCGAGCAGTACTTC. Translated, it gives CASSLNRGQGEQYF.

The chain uses TRBV6-2 or TRBV6-3 and TRBJ1-1, with a weak D call TRBD1 (5 bases). With 2 bases removed from V and 3 bases from J, the gap between germline ends came to 25 bases. The CDR3 totals 19 residues. Per germline, CDR1 MNHEY and CDR2 SVGEGT. The CDR3: CASSYPRGSWGMVDTEAFF. Written as DNA, the CDR3 is TGTGCCAGCAGTTACCCCAGAGGGAGCTGGGGGATGGTGGACACTGAAGCTTTCTTT.

The chain recombines TRBV7-6 with TRBJ2-5; either TRBD1 or TRBD2 may supply D (6 bases each). Trimming took 1 base from V and 10 from J, leaving 13 bases between them. The CDR3 is made up of 13 amino acids. The germline CDR1 and CDR2 sequences are SGHVS and FNYEAQ. DNA of the CDR3: TGTGCCAGCAGCTTAGAGGAGGGGGATCGCCAGTACTTC. Amino acid sequence: CASSLEEGDRQYF.

This clonotype turned up a few times. The V call is TRBV7-9, the J call TRBJ2-7, with 7 nucleotides matching TRBD1. CDR3 length equals 15 residues. V was clipped by 2 bases and J by 3 bases; unmatched bases: 7. CDR1 and CDR2 (germline): SEHNR, FQNEAQ (reference sequence). The DNA of the CDR3 is TGTGCCAGCAGCTTACGAGGGGGCGGCCTCTACGAGCAGTACTTC. Translating it yields CASSLRGGGLYEQYF.

This clonotype was counted once. CDR3 sequence: CASSPLYTEAFF. In nucleotides, the CDR3 is TGTGCCAGCAGTCCTCTTTACACTGAAGCTTTCTTT. The genes are TRBV2 and TRBJ1-1, with D unresolved. CDR3 length: 12 residues. Germline V gene sequence: CDR1 SNHLY, CDR2 FYNNEI. V was pared by 5 bases and J by 3 bases, with 7 bases between. The complete variable domain, with remaining parts taken from reference TRBV2 and TRBJ1-1, reads EPEVTQTPSHQVTQMGQEVILRCVPISNHLYFYWYRQILGQKVEFLVSFYNNEISEKSEIFDDQFSVERPDGSNFTLKIRSTKLEDSAMYFCASSPLYTEAFFGQGTRLTVV.

The V gene is TRBV6-8, the J gene TRBJ1-4; 10 bases are a match to TRBD1. The CDR3 runs to 14 residues. From germline, CDR1 is MNHGY and CDR2 SAAAGT. The J segment lost 7 bases and the V segment lost 5 bases, leaving 4 bases of the junction unmatched. The CDR3 nucleotides read TGTGCCAGCAGTCACCGGGACAGGGGTGAAAAACTGTTTTTT. It is translated as CASSHRDRGEKLFF.

The V gene is TRBV2, the J gene TRBJ2-1; 10 positions agree with TRBD2. Germline assignment: CDR1 SNHLY and CDR2 FYNNEI. V lost 2 bases and J lost 12; bases outside the gene matches: 4. The CDR3 loop spans 13 amino acids. CDR3 bases: TGTGCCAGCAGTGAACTAGCGGGAGCAGGGCAGTTCTTC. Amino acids: CASSELAGAGQFF.

This clonotype was counted a few times. The chain is built from TRBV20-1 and TRBJ1-5; the D gene is possibly TRBD1 (5 bases). This CDR3 is built from 12 residues. Per germline, CDR1 DFQATT and CDR2 SNEGSKA (reference sequence). Trimming removed 6 bases at V and 2 bases at J, with 8 bases between. CDR3 protein: CSASTGNQPQHF. The CDR3 DNA reads as TGCAGTGCCTCGACAGGCAATCAGCCCCAGCATTTT.

V gene TRBV20-1 combines with J gene TRBJ2-5, with 7 bases fitting TRBD1. The ends lost 1 base at V and 1 base at J; junction bases unmatched: 6. Germline lookup yields CDR1 DFQATT and CDR2 SNEGSKA (reference sequence). The CDR3 runs 15 residues. CDR3 DNA: TGCAGTGCTAGAGCCGGGACAGACGTCCAAGAGACCCAGTACTTC. Encoded protein: CSARAGTDVQETQYF.

This clonotype appeared once. V gene TRBV28 combines with J gene TRBJ1-4; D not certain. This CDR3 has 15 residues. Germline V gene data show CDR1 as MDHEN and CDR2 as SYDVKM. V lost 5 bases to trimming and J lost 1 base, with 11 bases between them. The DNA of the CDR3 is TGTGCCAGCAGTCGATACAGCCTAACTAATGAAAAACTGTTTTTT. This gives the protein CASSRYSLTNEKLFF. The complete variable domain, with remaining parts taken from reference TRBV28 and TRBJ1-4, reads DVKVTQSSRYLVKRTGEKVFLECVQDMDHENMFWYRQDPGLGLRLIYFSYDVKMKEKGDIPEGYSVSREKKERFSLILESASTNQTSMYLCASSRYSLTNEKLFFGSGTQLSVL.

This clonotype was counted between two and nine times. This sequence joins TRBV7-9 and TRBJ2-3, with TRBD2 matching over 12 bases. Trimming took 7 bases from V and 4 from J; bases not matched to a gene: 6. CDR1 SEHNR and CDR2 FQNEAQ come from the germline V gene (reference sequence). The CDR3 extends over 15 amino acids. The CDR3 DNA sequence: TGTGCCAGCACCGCCGGGACTAGCGGGTCAGATACGCAGTATTTT. It yields the protein CASTAGTSGSDTQYF.

This clonotype was recorded a few times. V is TRBV7-2 and J is TRBJ2-3; tentative D call: TRBD2 (6 bases). V dropped 1 base and J dropped 9 bases, with 11 bases sitting between them. The germline V gene encodes CDR1 SGHTA and CDR2 FQGNSA. The CDR3 contains 13 residues. CDR3 amino acids: CASSLGRDGTQYF. CDR3 DNA sequence: TGTGCCAGCAGCTTAGGGCGGGACGGGACGCAGTATTTT.

The chain carries TRBV9 and TRBJ2-2; the match to TRBD1 covers 8 bases. Germline loops: CDR1 SGDLS, CDR2 YYNGEE. The ends lost 1 base at V and 4 bases at J; junction bases unmatched: 0. The CDR3 spans 14 residues. This chain's CDR3 is CASSVTGGTGELFF. The CDR3 nucleotides read TGTGCCAGCAGCGTAACAGGGGGCACCGGGGAGCTGTTTTTT.

V gene TRBV2 combines with J gene TRBJ1-2; 8 nucleotides align to TRBD1. V was clipped by 6 bases and J by 6 bases; unmatched bases: 3. The CDR3 runs 12 residues. Germline CDR1 is SNHLY and CDR2 is FYNNEI. Here the CDR3 reads CASSAQGDGYTF. CDR3 DNA sequence: TGTGCCAGCAGCGCACAGGGGGATGGCTACACCTTC.

This chain links TRBV4-2 with TRBJ2-1; D is perhaps TRBD2 (7 bases). Germline V gene data show CDR1 as LGHNA and CDR2 as YNFKEQ. The CDR3 has 16 residues. Trimming removed 1 base from V and 7 bases from J, with 17 bases in between. CDR3 amino acids: CASSQVGGGTRNEQFF. The DNA of the CDR3 is TGTGCCAGCAGCCAAGTAGGGGGGGGGACGAGGAATGAGCAGTTCTTC.

The chain recombines TRBV2 with TRBJ1-2; D gene ambiguous. Trimming left V 1 base short and J 3 bases short, with 12 bases between. Germline CDR1 and CDR2: SNHLY and FYNNEI. This CDR3 contains 15 residues. This CDR3 reads CASSEVLQPYYGYTF. In DNA form, the CDR3 reads TGTGCCAGCAGTGAAGTCCTACAGCCCTACTATGGCTACACCTTC.

This chain links TRBV7-9 with TRBJ2-1; D might be TRBD1 or TRBD2, each matching 5 bases. The CDR3 is made up of 15 amino acids. V was shortened by 1 base and J by 7 bases, with 14 bases between the two germline ends. CDR1 and CDR2 (germline): SEHNR, FQNEAQ (reference sequence). The CDR3 loop is CASSLGRGGINEQFF. CDR3 in DNA: TGTGCCAGCAGCTTAGGTCGGGGCGGAATAAATGAGCAGTTCTTC.

The chain links TRBV12-3 or TRBV12-4 to TRBJ1-1; D gene unclear. The CDR3 is 12 amino acids. The V gene lost 4 bases and the J gene lost 7 bases, with 10 bases spanning the gap. CDR3 DNA sequence: TGTGCCAGCAGTTCCGCGGGGTTTGAAGCTTTCTTT. Translated: CASSSAGFEAFF.

The chain employs TRBV6-6 and TRBJ1-5; no clear D gene. Trimming left V 8 bases short and J 1 base short, with 15 bases between. The germline gives CDR1 MNHNY, CDR2 SVGAGI (reference sequence). The CDR3 spans 15 residues. The CDR3 sequence: CASRHGSGSNQPQHF. The CDR3 coding sequence is TGTGCCAGCCGCCATGGGTCGGGGAGCAATCAGCCCCAGCATTTT.

This CDR3 reads CASSPGPLNQPQHF. In DNA, the CDR3 is TGTGCCAGCAGCCCGGGACCGTTAAATCAGCCCCAGCATTTT. This rearrangement joins TRBV5-4 to TRBJ1-5; weak D call: TRBD1 (5 bases). The CDR3 totals 14 residues. The germline V gene has CDR1 SGHNT and CDR2 YYREEE (reference sequence). With 4 bases removed from V and 4 bases from J, the gap between germline ends came to 12 bases.